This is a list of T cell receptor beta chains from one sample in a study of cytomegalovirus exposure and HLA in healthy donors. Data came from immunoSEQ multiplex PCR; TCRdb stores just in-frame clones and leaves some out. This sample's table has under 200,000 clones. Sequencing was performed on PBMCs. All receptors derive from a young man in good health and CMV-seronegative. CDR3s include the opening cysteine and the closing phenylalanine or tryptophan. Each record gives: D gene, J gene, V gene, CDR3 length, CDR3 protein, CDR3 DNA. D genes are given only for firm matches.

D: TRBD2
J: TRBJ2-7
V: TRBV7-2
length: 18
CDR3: CASSLGASGAIRTYEQYF
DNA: TGTGCCAGCAGCTTAGGAGCTAGCGGGGCAATTCGAACCTACGAGCAGTACTTC

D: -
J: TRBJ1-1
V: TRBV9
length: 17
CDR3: CASSVEPRGAAGTEAFF
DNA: TGTGCCAGCAGCGTGGAGCCAAGGGGCGCAGCTGGGACTGAAGCTTTCTTT

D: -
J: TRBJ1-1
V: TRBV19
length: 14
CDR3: CASSIWISGTEAFF
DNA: TGTGCCAGTAGTATTTGGATTTCAGGCACTGAAGCTTTCTTT

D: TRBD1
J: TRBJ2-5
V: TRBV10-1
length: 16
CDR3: CASSLVGTGLEETQYF
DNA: TGCGCCAGCAGTCTCGTGGGGACAGGGCTCGAAGAGACCCAGTACTTC

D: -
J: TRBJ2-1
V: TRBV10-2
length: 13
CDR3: CASSERSDREQFF
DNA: TGCGCCAGCAGTGAGAGGAGTGACCGTGAGCAGTTCTTC

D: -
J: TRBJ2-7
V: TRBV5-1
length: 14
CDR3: CASSLDQGNYEQYF
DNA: TGCGCCAGCAGCTTGGACCAGGGGAACTACGAGCAGTACTTC

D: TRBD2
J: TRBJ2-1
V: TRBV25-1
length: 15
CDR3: CASGLTSESYNEQFF
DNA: TGTGCCAGCGGTTTAACTAGCGAATCCTACAATGAGCAGTTCTTC

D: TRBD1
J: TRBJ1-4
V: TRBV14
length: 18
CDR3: CASSHLQGIGATNEKLFF
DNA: TGTGCCAGCAGCCACCTACAGGGGATCGGTGCAACTAATGAAAAACTGTTTTTT

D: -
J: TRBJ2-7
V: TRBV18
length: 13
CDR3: CASSLQQAYEQYF
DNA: TGTGCCAGCTCACTCCAACAGGCCTACGAGCAGTACTTC

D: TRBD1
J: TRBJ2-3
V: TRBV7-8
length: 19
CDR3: CASSGRLFGGTGNTDTQYF
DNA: TGTGCCAGCAGCGGGCGGTTGTTTGGGGGGACAGGTAACACAGATACGCAGTATTTT

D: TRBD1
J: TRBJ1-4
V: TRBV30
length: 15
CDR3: CAWNRKQGSNEKLFF
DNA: TGTGCCTGGAACCGAAAACAGGGGTCTAATGAAAAACTGTTTTTT

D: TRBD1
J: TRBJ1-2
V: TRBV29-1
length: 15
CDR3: CSVEDSDRGPYGYTF
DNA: TGCAGCGTTGAAGATAGTGACAGGGGACCCTATGGCTACACCTTC

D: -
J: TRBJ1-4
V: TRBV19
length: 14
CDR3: CASRGGAGIEKLFF
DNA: TGTGCCAGCCGAGGGGGGGCAGGGATTGAAAAACTGTTTTTT

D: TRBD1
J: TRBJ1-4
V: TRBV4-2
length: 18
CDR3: CASSRSGTGGSFNEKLFF
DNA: TGTGCCAGCAGCCGATCCGGGACAGGGGGATCATTTAATGAAAAACTGTTTTTT

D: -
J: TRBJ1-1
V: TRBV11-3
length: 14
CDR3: CASSLVRAATEAFF
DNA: TGTGCCAGCAGCTTAGTCAGGGCTGCCACTGAAGCTTTCTTT

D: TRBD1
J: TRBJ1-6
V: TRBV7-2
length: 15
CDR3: CASSPGQVPIGALHF
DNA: TGTGCCAGCAGCCCGGGACAGGTCCCGATAGGGGCCCTCCACTTT

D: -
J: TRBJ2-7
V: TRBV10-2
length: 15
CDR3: CASSEWIGGTYEQYF
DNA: TGCGCCAGCAGTGAGTGGATAGGGGGTACCTACGAGCAGTACTTC

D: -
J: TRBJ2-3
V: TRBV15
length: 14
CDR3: CATSRSRSTDTQYF
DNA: TGTGCCACCAGCAGATCCAGGAGCACAGATACGCAGTATTTT

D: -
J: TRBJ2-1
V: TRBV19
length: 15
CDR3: CASSVGQPDYNEQFF
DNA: TGTGCCAGTAGTGTCGGACAGCCGGACTACAATGAGCAGTTCTTC

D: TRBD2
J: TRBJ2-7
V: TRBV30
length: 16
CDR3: CAWENLAGGPSYEQYF
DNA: TGTGCCTGGGAAAATCTAGCGGGAGGCCCCTCCTACGAGCAGTACTTC

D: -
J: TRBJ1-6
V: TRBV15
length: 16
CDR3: CATRSGSTRGYSPLHF
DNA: TGTGCCACCCGATCGGGCTCAACAAGGGGTTATTCACCCCTCCACTTT

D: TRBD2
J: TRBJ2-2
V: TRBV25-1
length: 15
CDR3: CASSEPGTRAGELFF
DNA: TGTGCCAGCAGTGAACCCGGGACTAGGGCCGGGGAGCTGTTTTTT

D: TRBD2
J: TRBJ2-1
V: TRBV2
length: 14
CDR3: CASSFTSGRDEQFF
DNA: TGTGCCAGCAGTTTCACTAGCGGGAGAGATGAGCAGTTCTTC

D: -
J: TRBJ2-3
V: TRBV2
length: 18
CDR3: CASSEKRSGVGPTDTQYF
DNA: TGTGCCAGCAGTGAGAAGCGGTCAGGGGTAGGTCCCACAGATACGCAGTATTTT

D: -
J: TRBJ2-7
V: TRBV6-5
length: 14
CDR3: CASSYASSGYEQYF
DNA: TGTGCCAGCAGTTACGCAAGTTCGGGCTACGAGCAGTACTTC

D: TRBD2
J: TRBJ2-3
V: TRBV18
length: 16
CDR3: CASSPWTSGSSDTQYF
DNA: TGTGCCAGCTCCCCTTGGACTAGCGGGAGCTCAGATACGCAGTATTTT

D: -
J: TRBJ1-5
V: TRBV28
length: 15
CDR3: CASRPTGYSNQPQHF
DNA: TGTGCCAGCAGACCTACAGGATATAGCAATCAGCCCCAGCATTTT

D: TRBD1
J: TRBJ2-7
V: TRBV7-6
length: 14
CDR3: CASSPRDRSYEQYF
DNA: TGTGCCAGCAGCCCCCGGGACAGGTCCTACGAGCAGTACTTC

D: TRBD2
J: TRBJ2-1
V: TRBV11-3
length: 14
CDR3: CASSLGGGINEQFF
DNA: TGTGCCAGCAGCTTAGGCGGGGGGATAAATGAGCAGTTCTTC

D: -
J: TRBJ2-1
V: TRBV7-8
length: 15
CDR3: CASTLLAGSYNEQFF
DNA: TGTGCCAGCACCCTTTTGGCGGGGTCCTACAATGAGCAGTTCTTC

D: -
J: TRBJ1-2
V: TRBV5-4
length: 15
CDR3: CASNLGWGANYGYTF
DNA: TGTGCCAGCAACCTGGGTTGGGGGGCTAACTATGGCTACACCTTC

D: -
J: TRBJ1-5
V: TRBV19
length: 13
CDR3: CASSKGFNQPQHF
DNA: TGTGCCAGTAGTAAGGGGTTTAATCAGCCCCAGCATTTT

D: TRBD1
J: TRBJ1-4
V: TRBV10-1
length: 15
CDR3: CASSAGTGINEKLFF
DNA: TGCGCCAGCAGCGCCGGGACAGGGATTAATGAAAAACTGTTTTTT

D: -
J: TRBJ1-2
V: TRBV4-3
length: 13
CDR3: CASSQHTFYGYTF
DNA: TGCGCCAGCAGCCAGCACACGTTCTATGGCTACACCTTC

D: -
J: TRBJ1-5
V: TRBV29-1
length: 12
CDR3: CSVAEGLQPQHF
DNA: TGCAGCGTTGCGGAGGGGCTGCAGCCCCAGCATTTT

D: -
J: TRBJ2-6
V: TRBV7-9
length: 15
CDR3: CASSLSPFGANVLTF
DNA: TGTGCCAGCAGCTTGAGTCCCTTTGGGGCCAACGTCCTGACTTTC

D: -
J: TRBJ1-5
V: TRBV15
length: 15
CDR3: CATSSLGGLNQPQHF
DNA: TGTGCCACCAGCAGCCTCGGCGGACTCAATCAGCCCCAGCATTTT

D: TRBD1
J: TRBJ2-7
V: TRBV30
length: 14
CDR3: CALSGTGGSYEQYF
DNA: TGTGCCTTATCCGGGACAGGGGGCTCCTACGAGCAGTACTTC

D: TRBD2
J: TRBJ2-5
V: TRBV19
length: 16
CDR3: CASSVTGLAGQETQYF
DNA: TGTGCCAGTAGTGTAACGGGACTAGCGGGGCAAGAGACCCAGTACTTC

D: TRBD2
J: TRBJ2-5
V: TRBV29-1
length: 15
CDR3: CSVEGGGSSWETQYF
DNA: TGCAGCGTTGAAGGGGGAGGGTCTTCATGGGAGACCCAGTACTTC

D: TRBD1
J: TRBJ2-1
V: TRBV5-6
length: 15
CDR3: CASSSRDRGNNEQFF
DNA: TGTGCCAGCAGCTCCCGGGACAGGGGGAACAATGAGCAGTTCTTC

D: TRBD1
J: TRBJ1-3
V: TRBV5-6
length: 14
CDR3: CASSGGQGENTIYF
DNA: TGTGCCAGCAGCGGGGGACAGGGAGAAAACACCATATATTTT

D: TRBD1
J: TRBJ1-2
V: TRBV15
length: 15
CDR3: CATSRVDRGGVGYTF
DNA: TGTGCCACCAGCAGAGTGGACAGGGGGGGGGTTGGCTACACCTTC

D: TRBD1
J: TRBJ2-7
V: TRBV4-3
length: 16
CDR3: CASSPTQGDSAYEQYF
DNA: TGCGCCAGCAGCCCGACACAGGGGGACTCAGCCTACGAGCAGTACTTC

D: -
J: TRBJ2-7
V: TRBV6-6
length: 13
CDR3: CASSSLTGFEQYF
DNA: TGTGCCAGCAGTTCCTTAACAGGGTTCGAGCAGTACTTC

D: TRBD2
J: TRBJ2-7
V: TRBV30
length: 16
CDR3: CAWKGSSGRSSYEQYF
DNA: TGTGCCTGGAAAGGAAGTAGCGGGAGGTCGTCCTACGAGCAGTACTTC

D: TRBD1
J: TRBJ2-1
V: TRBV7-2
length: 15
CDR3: CASSNRGPSYGEQFF
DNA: TGTGCCAGCAGCAACAGGGGGCCCTCGTACGGTGAGCAGTTCTTC

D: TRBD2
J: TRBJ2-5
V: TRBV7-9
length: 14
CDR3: CASIPGLAEETQYF
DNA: TGTGCCAGCATCCCGGGACTAGCGGAAGAGACCCAGTACTTC

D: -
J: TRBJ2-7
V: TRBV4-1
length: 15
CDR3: CASSQEVSRSGEQYF
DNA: TGCGCCAGCAGCCAAGAGGTTTCACGGAGCGGCGAGCAGTACTTC

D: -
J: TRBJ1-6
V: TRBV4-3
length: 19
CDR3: CASSQDITASSAYNSPLHF
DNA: TGCGCCAGCAGCCAAGATATAACCGCGTCTTCCGCCTATAATTCACCCCTCCACTTT

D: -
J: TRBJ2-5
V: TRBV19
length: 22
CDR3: CASSTPGQGASSGGVLQETQYF
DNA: TGTGCCAGTAGTACCCCGGGACAGGGGGCGTCTAGCGGGGGGGTCTTGCAAGAGACCCAGTACTTC

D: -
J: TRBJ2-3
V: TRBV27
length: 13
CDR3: CASSFTGSDTQYF
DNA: TGTGCCAGCAGTTTTACGGGATCCGATACGCAGTATTTT

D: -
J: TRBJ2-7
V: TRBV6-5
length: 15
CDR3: CASSYSKQTSSWQYF
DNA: TGTGCCAGCAGTTACTCGAAACAGACTTCTAGCTGGCAGTACTTC

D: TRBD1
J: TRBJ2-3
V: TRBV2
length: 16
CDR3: CASRLQGRGYTDTQYF
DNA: TGTGCCAGCAGACTACAGGGGCGAGGGTACACAGATACGCAGTATTTT

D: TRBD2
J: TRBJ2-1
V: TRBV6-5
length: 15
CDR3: CASSYGPSGGYKQFF
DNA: TGTGCCAGCAGTTACGGGCCTAGCGGGGGATATAAGCAGTTCTTC

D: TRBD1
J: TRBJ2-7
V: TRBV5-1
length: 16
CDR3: CASSFALAGQGREQYF
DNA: TGCGCCAGCAGCTTCGCCCTGGCGGGACAGGGACGCGAGCAGTACTTC